The entry below describes one T cell receptor (beta chain). Its antigen is not identified. Gene names and germline refer to mouse. The read is 1 residue too short to cover the CDR3 end, so that end is filled in from the germline J gene. The data stem from a study of tissue T cells after allogeneic stem cell transplantation. Study-level findings and limits: Blood and spleen captured only part of the tissue TCR repertoire.

CDR1 NSHNY and CDR2 SYGAGN come from the germline V gene. This CDR3 has 14 residues. After removal of 6 bases from V and 0 bases from J, the junction contained 4 bases not matched to a gene. Specified time point: mouse harvest day 7 after allogeneic transplant. Each mouse received 10^7 T-cell-depleted marrow cells plus 10^6 splenic CD5+ T cells by tail vein. Produced via immunoSEQ multiplex PCR; TCRdb's table is partial and in-frame only. The repertoire holds around 8,700 clones, with 35% to 50% as singletons. The specimen was skin. The V call is TRBV13-1, the J call TRBJ2-4; 7 nucleotides match TRBD2. This clonotype was obtained from a female BALB/c mouse given C57BL/6 T cells with graft-versus-host disease after an allogeneic hematopoietic cell transplant. CDR3 DNA (partial): TGTGCCAGCACCCTGGGGGATAGTCAAAACACCTTGTAC. It is translated as CASTLGDSQNTLY. The full CDR3 sequence reads CASTLGDSQNTLYF.